This T cell receptor (beta chain) was sequenced during a study of shared clonotypes between healthy human individuals. Findings of the study overall: The represented genetic and exposure-history diversity was limited by the small number of donors. The authors sampled blood alone, and tissue repertoires likely differ.

TCRdb's copy holds only in-frame clones and misses some; the assay was immunoSEQ multiplex PCR. The table has a few hundred thousand clones, approximately 96% seen once. The CDR3 totals 13 residues. Between the trimmed V and J ends, which lost 0 bases and 6 bases, there was a span of 8 bases. Regarding this clone: Its antigen is not identified.

The sequence was obtained from a man aged 25 to 40 in good health. The J gene is TRBJ2-3, the V gene TRBV5-3; D unclear. TRBV5-3 is reported as an ORF; its role is uncertain. Sequencing used memory CD8+ T cells sorted from blood. Sample subset: CD45RO+ cells pooled with CCR7-negative TemRA cells. The DNA for the CDR3 is TGTGCCAGAAGCTTGGGCCCCTCGGATACGCAGTATTTT. Translated: CARSLGPSDTQYF.